The next 10 T cell receptor beta chains were all read from a single sample in a study of T cell changes during pregnancy in multiple sclerosis. Assay: immunoSEQ multiplex PCR; the TCRdb copy retains only in-frame clones and omits some. The table records 40,000 to 55,000 clones, 75% to 95% of them present only once. The starting material was CD8+ T cells from peripheral blood mononuclear cells, obtained after pregnancy. The receptor source for this set is a female donor with multiple sclerosis, enrolled in a pregnancy study.

This clone was observed once. The V and J genes are TRBV7-3 and TRBJ2-2; 8 bases align to TRBD1. The CDR3 contains 15 residues. Germline CDR1 and CDR2: SGHTA and FQGTGA. With 2 bases clipped from V and 4 bases from J, the junction kept 3 bases outside the gene matches. The CDR3 sequence: CASSLGQGTTGELFF. The CDR3 DNA sequence: TGTGCCAGCAGCTTAGGACAGGGCACCACCGGGGAGCTGTTTTTT.

This clone was observed a handful of times. The chain is built from TRBV2 and TRBJ1-1; D not resolved. Looked up from germline, CDR1 is SNHLY and CDR2 is FYNNEI. Trimming pared 5 bases from V and 5 bases from J, leaving 6 bases between. The CDR3 consists of 11 residues. CDR3 in DNA: TGTGCCAGCAGTAGGAGAACTGAAGCTTTCTTT. Its protein is CASSRRTEAFF.

The chain joins TRBV11-2 to TRBJ2-3, with D tentatively TRBD1 (5 bases). The CDR3 runs to 17 residues. CDR1 is SGHAT and CDR2 is FQNNGV in the germline V gene. Trimming took off 5 bases at V and 0 bases at J, with 18 bases between the two ends. The CDR3 DNA is TGTGCCAGCAGCCCAAACGGCAGGGTTTATAGCACAGATACGCAGTATTTT. Protein product: CASSPNGRVYSTDTQYF.

V usage is TRBV29-1 and J usage is TRBJ2-1; D might be TRBD2 (6 bases). The V end lost 3 bases, the J end lost 10 bases, and 13 bases lay between the germline ends. The CDR3 covers 12 residues. CDR1 and CDR2 from the germline V gene are SQVTM and ANQGSEA. The CDR3 loop is CSVDQGRGEQFF. DNA for the CDR3: TGCAGCGTTGACCAAGGACGGGGGGAGCAGTTCTTC.

This chain joins TRBV7-2 and TRBJ2-7; D might be TRBD1 (5 bases). V lost 3 bases and J lost 0, with 9 bases in between. The CDR3 is 14 residues long. Per germline, CDR1 SGHTA and CDR2 FQGNSA. CDR3 sequence (DNA): TGTGCCAGCAGCTTTCCTGGGGCCTCCTACGAGCAGTACTTC. It codes for CASSFPGASYEQYF.

The chain couples TRBV10-1 to TRBJ2-2, with D possibly being TRBD1 (5 bases). The length of the CDR3 is 16 residues. V was cut by 8 bases and J by 1 base, with 17 bases left in between. Germline V lookup: CDR1 WNHNN, CDR2 SYGVQD (reference sequence). The CDR3 sequence: CASGAGPPKNTGELFF. CDR3 in DNA: TGCGCCAGCGGGGCCGGACCGCCTAAGAACACCGGGGAGCTGTTTTTT.

The V gene is TRBV11-2, the J gene TRBJ1-2, with a weak D call TRBD1 (6 bases). The germline CDR1 and CDR2 sequences are SGHAT and FQNNGV. V lost 6 bases to trimming and J lost 13 bases, with 18 bases between them. This CDR3 is 12 amino acids long. The CDR3 here is CASRIPTGALTF. In DNA form, the CDR3 reads TGTGCCAGCAGAATCCCGACAGGAGCTCTCACCTTC.

CDR3 coding DNA: TGTGCCAGCTCATCGCGAGAGACCCAGTACTTC. Its translation is CASSSRETQYF. The V and J genes are TRBV18 and TRBJ2-5; D not certain. The CDR3 loop spans 11 amino acids. V shed 5 bases and J shed 4 bases, with 5 bases lying between them. Germline loops: CDR1 KGHSH, CDR2 LQKENI.

This clone was seen more than once but under ten times. The V and J genes are TRBV5-4 and TRBJ1-2; possible D gene TRBD1, 5 bases. Germline CDR1 reads SGHNT; CDR2 reads YYREEE (reference sequence). The CDR3 spans 15 residues. Trimming took 0 bases from V and 5 from J, leaving 14 bases between them. The CDR3 nucleotides are TGTGCCAGCAGCTTGGAAGGCGGGAGGGGATATGGCTACACCTTC. This sequence encodes CASSLEGGRGYGYTF.

The chain couples TRBV2 to TRBJ1-3; D is perhaps TRBD1 (6 bases). This CDR3 is built from 15 residues. Germline CDR1 reads SNHLY; CDR2 reads FYNNEI. V was shortened by 7 bases and J by 4 bases, with 17 bases between the two germline ends. The CDR3 sequence: CASITGIASGNTIYF. In DNA form, the CDR3 reads TGTGCCAGCATAACAGGGATCGCATCGGGAAACACCATATATTTT.